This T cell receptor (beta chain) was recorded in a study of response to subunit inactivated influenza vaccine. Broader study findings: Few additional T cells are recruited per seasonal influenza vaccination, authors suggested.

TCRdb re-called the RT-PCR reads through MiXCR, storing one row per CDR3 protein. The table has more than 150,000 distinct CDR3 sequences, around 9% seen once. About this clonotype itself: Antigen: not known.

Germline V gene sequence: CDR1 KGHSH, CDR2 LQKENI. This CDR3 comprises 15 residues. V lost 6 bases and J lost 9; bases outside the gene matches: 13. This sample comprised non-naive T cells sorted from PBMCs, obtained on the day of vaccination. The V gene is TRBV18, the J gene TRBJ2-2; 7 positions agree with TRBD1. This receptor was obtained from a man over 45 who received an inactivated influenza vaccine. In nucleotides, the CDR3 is TGTGCCAGCTCGCATGGCACAGGGGCGGATCGGGAGCTGTTTTTT. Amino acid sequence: CASSHGTGADRELFF. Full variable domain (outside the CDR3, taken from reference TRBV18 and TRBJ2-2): NAGVMQNPRHLVRRRGQEARLRCSPMKGHSHVYWYRQLPEEGLKFMVYLQKENIIDESGMPKERFSAEFPKEGPSILRIQQVVRGDSAAYFCASSHGTGADRELFFGEGSRLTVL.